The 23 T cell receptor beta chains below come from one sample, sequenced in a study of CD4+ T cells in melanoma. Assay used: immunoSEQ multiplex PCR; TCRdb lists only in-frame clones, some missing. Here the sample spans approximately 3,500 clones, 60% to 75% being singletons. The source material was tumor tissue. The origin of the receptors is a human donor with melanoma.

J is TRBJ2-7 and V is TRBV10-3; D is possibly TRBD2 (6 bases). V was cut by 7 bases and J by 5 bases, with 15 bases left in between. Germline CDR1 reads ENHRY; CDR2 reads SYGVKD. This CDR3 is 13 amino acids long. Here the CDR3 DNA reads TGTGCCATCAACACGGGAGATTCCCACGAGCAGTACTTC. Protein product: CAINTGDSHEQYF.

V and J are TRBV7-2 and TRBJ1-2, with D uncertain. Germline V gene lookup returns CDR1 SGHTA and CDR2 FQGNSA. The V end was cut by 1 base, the J end by 3 bases, with 9 bases between. The CDR3 consists of 14 residues. This CDR3 reads CASSLVARDYGYTF. The CDR3 region has the DNA TGTGCCAGCAGCTTAGTTGCACGGGACTATGGCTACACCTTC.

In this sample, this clone turned up a few times. The chain is built from TRBV7-2 and TRBJ2-7, with 11 nucleotides matching TRBD2. J lost 7 bases, V lost 4 bases, and 9 bases had no gene match. CDR1 is SGHTA, CDR2 FQGNSA, per germline. CDR3 size: 15 residues. The CDR3 region has the DNA TGTGCCAGCAGCTCCGTAGCGGGAGGGCAACGGGAGCAGTACTTC. It specifies CASSSVAGGQREQYF. Filled out from reference TRBV7-2 and TRBJ2-7, the complete variable domain reads GAGVSQSPSNKVTEKGKDVELRCDPISGHTALYWYRQSLGQGLEFLIYFQGNSAPDKSGLPSDRFSAERTGGSVSTLTIQRTQQEDSAVYLCASSSVAGGQREQYFGPGTRLTVT.

The chain uses TRBV7-7 and TRBJ2-1; 7 bases line up with TRBD2. With V trimmed by 5 bases and J by 8 bases, 6 bases remained unmatched. In germline, CDR1 is SSHAT, CDR2 FNYEAQ (reference sequence). The CDR3 contains 13 residues. CDR3 amino acids: CASSSGTFDEQFF. In DNA, the CDR3 is TGTGCCAGCAGCAGCGGGACTTTCGATGAGCAGTTCTTC.

V and J are TRBV6-5 and TRBJ2-3; 8 positions agree with TRBD2. The V and J ends lost 8 bases and 0 bases, in that order; junction bases with no gene match: 4. Germline assignment: CDR1 MNHEY and CDR2 SVGAGI. CDR3 length equals 14 residues. DNA of the CDR3: TGTGCCAGCGGCGCTAGCGGGAGCACAGATACGCAGTATTTT. It encodes CASGASGSTDTQYF.

This chain links TRBV19 with TRBJ2-1; 8 bases line up with TRBD2. The CDR3 has 17 amino acids. The trim removed 5 bases at V and 0 bases at J, leaving 9 bases unmatched. Per germline, CDR1 LNHDA and CDR2 SQIVND (reference sequence). The CDR3 region is CASSLRLARDSYNEQFF. DNA of the CDR3: TGTGCCAGTAGTTTACGACTAGCGAGAGACTCCTACAATGAGCAGTTCTTC.

By share, this clone counts as medium-sized. This chain connects TRBV14 to TRBJ1-2, with D maybe TRBD1 (5 bases). V lost 6 bases, J lost 5 bases, and 13 bases lay in between. The CDR3 consists of 13 residues. Germline CDR1 and CDR2: SGHDN and FVKESK. The CDR3 DNA reads TGTGCCAGCAGGGGGACGGGAGAATATGGCTACACCTTC. Amino acid sequence: CASRGTGEYGYTF.

The V gene is TRBV5-1, the J gene TRBJ2-3, with TRBD2 identical over 10 bases. Germline V gene data show CDR1 as SGHRS and CDR2 as YFSETQ. V gave up 1 base and J gave up 5 bases; unmatched junction bases: 7. The CDR3 is 16 amino acids. The CDR3 protein is CASSLLAGATGDTQYF. CDR3 nucleotides: TGCGCCAGCAGCTTGCTAGCGGGGGCCACCGGAGATACGCAGTATTTT.

By share, this clone ranks as large. This sequence joins TRBV28 and TRBJ2-1; D gene unclear. CDR1 and CDR2 from the germline V gene are MDHEN and SYDVKM. The V gene lost 3 bases and the J gene lost 1 base, with 13 bases spanning the gap. There are 16 residues in the CDR3. CDR3 DNA sequence: TGTGCCAGCAGTTTGGTACGCGGAGTGTCCTACAATGAGCAGTTCTTC. Its protein product is CASSLVRGVSYNEQFF. Full variable domain (rest looked up from reference TRBV28 and TRBJ2-1): DVKVTQSSRYLVKRTGEKVFLECVQDMDHENMFWYRQDPGLGLRLIYFSYDVKMKEKGDIPEGYSVSREKKERFSLILESASTNQTSMYLCASSLVRGVSYNEQFFGPGTRLTVL.

The chain is built from TRBV4-2 and TRBJ1-4; TRBD1 agrees at 8 bases. Germline trimming cut 4 bases from V and 5 bases from J; bases unmatched to any gene: 6. The germline V gene has CDR1 LGHNA and CDR2 YNFKEQ. CDR3 length equals 15 residues. CDR3 protein: CASSLGTGENEKLFF. The CDR3 nucleotides read TGTGCCAGCAGCCTCGGGACAGGAGAAAATGAAAAACTGTTTTTT.

J is TRBJ2-3 and V is TRBV7-3; D is possibly TRBD1 (6 bases). This CDR3 is 15 amino acids long. Germline CDR1 SGHTA, CDR2 FQGTGA. V was shortened by 4 bases and J by 2 bases, with 13 bases between the two germline ends. Here the CDR3 DNA reads TGTGCCAGCAGCTCCCAGGGGATCTACACAGATACGCAGTATTTT. Its translation: CASSSQGIYTDTQYF.

This clone was found a few times. The chain's CDR3 is CASSVTGAPYEQYF. In DNA, the CDR3 is TGCGCCAGCAGCGTAACAGGTGCCCCCTACGAGCAGTACTTC. This chain uses TRBV5-1 with TRBJ2-7, with D tentatively TRBD1 (5 bases). Trimming stripped 4 bases from V and 2 bases from J, with 13 bases between. The CDR3 covers 14 residues. Per germline, CDR1 SGHRS and CDR2 YFSETQ. The entire variable domain, with the rest obtained from reference TRBV5-1 and TRBJ2-7, is as follows: KAGVTQTPRYLIKTRGQQVTLSCSPISGHRSVSWYQQTPGQGLQFLFEYFSETQRNKGNFPGRFSGRQFSNSRSEMNVSTLELGDSALYLCASSVTGAPYEQYFGPGTRLTVT.

In its sample, this clone was seen a few times. The CDR3 loop is CASSLSTALNTEAFF. Written as DNA, the CDR3 is TGTGCCAGCAGCTTAAGCACAGCATTGAACACTGAAGCTTTCTTT. The gene calls are TRBV7-3 and TRBJ1-1; D not certain. Between the trimmed V and J ends, which lost 1 base and 0 bases, there was a span of 9 bases. The CDR3 runs 15 residues. Germline V lookup: CDR1 SGHTA, CDR2 FQGTGA.

There are a few counts of this clone. CDR3 in DNA: TGTGCCAGCAGGGACAGGGTTAGCAATCAGCCCCAGCATTTT. It is translated as CASRDRVSNQPQHF. The chain recombines TRBV2 with TRBJ1-5; 8 nucleotides align to TRBD1. The CDR3 extends over 14 amino acids. Germline CDR1 is SNHLY and CDR2 is FYNNEI. Trimming at V came to 6 bases and at J to 0 bases, leaving 1 base not matched to a gene.

The CDR3 region has the DNA TGTGCCAGCAGCTTTTCTTATCCCGAGTACAATGAGCAGTTCTTC. It yields the protein CASSFSYPEYNEQFF. This chain connects TRBV7-9 to TRBJ2-1; D not resolved. CDR1 is SEHNR and CDR2 is FQNEAQ in the germline V gene (reference sequence). The CDR3 spans 15 residues. V lost 3 bases to trimming and J lost 4 bases, with 13 bases between them.

This chain joins TRBV30 and TRBJ1-3, with D possibly matching TRBD1 (5 bases). This CDR3 is 14 amino acids long. CDR1 and CDR2 from the germline V gene are GTSNPN and SVGIG (reference sequence). V lost 2 bases and J 4 bases, leaving 12 bases between the germline ends. CDR3 in amino acids: CAWSQSGGGNTIYF. The DNA of the CDR3 is TGTGCCTGGAGTCAGTCGGGGGGAGGAAACACCATATATTTT.

In this sample, this clone turned up a few times. This sequence joins TRBV6-6 and TRBJ2-7; D might be TRBD1 or TRBD2, each matching 5 bases. Looked up from germline, CDR1 is MNHNY and CDR2 is SVGAGI (reference sequence). Trimming left V 0 bases short and J 5 bases short, with 14 bases between. CDR3 length equals 15 residues. CDR3 nucleotide sequence: TGTGCCAGCAGTTACTCGGTCGGGGCCGGGAACGAGCAGTACTTC. Residues: CASSYSVGAGNEQYF.

This rearrangement joins TRBV15 to TRBJ1-3, with no clear D. The CDR3 runs 18 residues. Germline values: CDR1 LNHNV, CDR2 YYDKDF (reference sequence). V was clipped by 0 bases and J by 0 bases, with 15 bases between them. The CDR3 bases are TGTGCCACCAGCAGAGATCCTGTGGAATCCTACTCTGGAAACACCATATATTTT. Amino acid sequence: CATSRDPVESYSGNTIYF.

The chain links TRBV2 to TRBJ2-3; the match to TRBD2 covers 12 bases. Germline assignment: CDR1 SNHLY and CDR2 FYNNEI. With V trimmed by 2 bases and J by 1 base, 13 bases remained unmatched. CDR3 size: 20 residues. CDR3 nucleotide sequence: TGTGCCAGCAGTGAACAGGGACTAGCGGGCCGCTCGTTGGGCACAGATACGCAGTATTTT. Its protein product is CASSEQGLAGRSLGTDTQYF.

The rearrangement joins TRBV4-3 to TRBJ1-1; D is perhaps TRBD1 (6 bases). This CDR3 comprises 13 residues. The V end was cut by 4 bases, the J end by 11 bases, with 17 bases between. The germline V gene encodes CDR1 LGHNA and CDR2 YSLEER. As DNA, the CDR3 is TGCGCCAGCAGCCCCAAATCAGGGGTGTCGGCTTTCTTT. It encodes CASSPKSGVSAFF.

The chain has TRBV4-3 and TRBJ1-5, with 8 nucleotides matching TRBD1. V shed 3 bases, J shed 6 bases, and the junction held 4 bases outside the gene matches. This CDR3 is 14 amino acids long. The germline gives CDR1 LGHNA, CDR2 YSLEER. The CDR3 DNA follows: TGCGCCAGCAGCCAGCGGACAGGGCTTCAGCCCCAGCATTTT. Translating gives CASSQRTGLQPQHF.

The chain has TRBV18 and TRBJ1-6; D is uncertain. The CDR3 is made up of 14 amino acids. Trimming removed 0 bases at V and 8 bases at J, with 8 bases between. Germline V CDR1 and CDR2: KGHSH, LQKENI. Here the CDR3 reads CASSPPLKDSPLHF. The CDR3 DNA is TGTGCCAGCTCACCACCGTTAAAGGATTCACCCCTCCACTTT.

This clone was picked up one time. The chain links TRBV5-4 to TRBJ2-6; 10 nucleotides align to TRBD1. The CDR3 contains 18 residues. Trimming removed 4 bases from V and 2 bases from J; junction bases left unmatched: 9. Per the germline V gene, CDR1 is SGHNT and CDR2 is YYREEE (reference sequence). The CDR3 reads CASSTGTGVLPGANVLTF. The CDR3 coding sequence is TGTGCCAGCAGCACTGGGACAGGGGTCTTACCTGGGGCCAACGTCCTGACTTTC.